This T cell receptor beta chain comes out of a study of glioma-infiltrating T cells. Regarding this clonotype: The target antigen is unknown. The junction and the germline gene differ at one end; a read error may be behind it.

TCR alpha and beta CDR3 regions were amplified from RNA using iRepertoire nested multiplex PCR. A single record per CDR3 protein comes from TCRdb applying MiXCR to the multiplex PCR reads. The table lists some 40,000 distinct CDR3 sequences, around 24% of them singletons. Study-level findings and limits: Tissue and blood shared very few CDR3 sequences.

CDR3 length equals 15 residues. The germline gives CDR1 MNHEY, CDR2 SVGAGI. Material: glioma tissue, nonneoplastic brain tissue, or PBMCs (not recorded which). This chain links TRBV6-5 with TRBJ1-4, with a possible D match to TRBD1 (5 bases). This clonotype was obtained from a human donor with low-grade glioma or glioblastoma, undergoing nonglioma brain surgery, or in good health (not recorded which). The CDR3 coding sequence is TGCGCCAGCAGTGATCCGGGCAGGGTTTTTGAAAAACTGTTTTTT. Translated: CASSDPGRVFEKLFF.